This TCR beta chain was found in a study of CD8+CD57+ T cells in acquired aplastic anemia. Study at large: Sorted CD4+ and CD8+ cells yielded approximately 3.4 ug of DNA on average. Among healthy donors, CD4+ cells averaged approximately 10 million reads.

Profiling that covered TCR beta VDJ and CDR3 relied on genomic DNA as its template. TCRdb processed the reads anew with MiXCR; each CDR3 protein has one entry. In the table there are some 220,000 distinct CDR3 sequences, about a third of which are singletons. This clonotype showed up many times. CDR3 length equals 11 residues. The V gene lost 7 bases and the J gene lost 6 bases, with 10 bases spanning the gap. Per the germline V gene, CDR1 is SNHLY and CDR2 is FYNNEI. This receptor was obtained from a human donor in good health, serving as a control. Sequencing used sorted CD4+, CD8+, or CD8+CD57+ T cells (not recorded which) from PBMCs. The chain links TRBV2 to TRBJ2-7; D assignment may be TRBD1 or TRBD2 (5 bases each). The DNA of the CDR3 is TGTGCCAGCACTGGGACCCGCGAGCAGTACTTC. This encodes CASTGTREQYF.